A selection of T cell receptor beta chains follows, all from one sample in a study of blood T cell repertoires in COVID-19. The protocol was immunoSEQ multiplex PCR, while the TCRdb copy is restricted to in-frame clones and leaves out a portion. The sample holds about 15,000 clones, roughly nine tenths seen once. What was sequenced was peripheral blood. The receptor set was obtained from a man aged 45 to 65 with active COVID-19. The CDR3 runs from the conserved cysteine through the conserved F or W. Each record gives: D gene, V gene, J gene, clone size, CDR3 DNA, CDR3 protein. D genes are given only for firm matches. A clone size is listed for some rows: how often the clone was seen (once, few, many), or a class if it is expanded.

D gene: .; V gene: TRBV28; J gene: TRBJ1-5; clone size: .; CDR3 DNA: TGTGCCAGCAGTTCGGGGTCAGGATTTTTCAACAATCAGCCCCAGCATTTT; CDR3 protein: CASSSGSGFFNNQPQHF
D gene: TRBD2; V gene: TRBV27; J gene: TRBJ2-7; clone size: .; CDR3 DNA: TGTGCCAGCAGAGACGCTAGCGGGGGGATCTCCTACGAGCAGTACTTC; CDR3 protein: CASRDASGGISYEQYF
D gene: TRBD1; V gene: TRBV28; J gene: TRBJ2-4; clone size: .; CDR3 DNA: TGTGCCAGCAGGCCACAGGGGGCTCTAGCCAAAAACATTCAGTACTTC; CDR3 protein: CASRPQGALAKNIQYF
D gene: TRBD1; V gene: TRBV5-8; J gene: TRBJ2-3; clone size: .; CDR3 DNA: TGTGCCAGCAGCCCCGGGACAGCTAGCACAGATACGCAGTATTTT; CDR3 protein: CASSPGTASTDTQYF
D gene: TRBD2; V gene: TRBV3-1/TRBV3-2; J gene: TRBJ2-7; clone size: .; CDR3 DNA: TGTGCCAGCAGCCTAGCGGGAGAAGGCCCCTACGAGCAGTACTTC; CDR3 protein: CASSLAGEGPYEQYF
D gene: TRBD1; V gene: TRBV19; J gene: TRBJ1-2; clone size: .; CDR3 DNA: TGTGCCAGTAGTAGGACAGGCCAGGGGTATGGCTACACCTTC; CDR3 protein: CASSRTGQGYGYTF
D gene: .; V gene: TRBV6-5; J gene: TRBJ2-5; clone size: .; CDR3 DNA: TGTGCCAGCAGTTATAACAGGGAGACCCAGTACTTC; CDR3 protein: CASSYNRETQYF
D gene: TRBD1; V gene: TRBV11-2; J gene: TRBJ1-3; clone size: .; CDR3 DNA: TGTGCCAGCAGCTGGTGGACAGGGGCAGTTGTTGGAAACACCATATATTTT; CDR3 protein: CASSWWTGAVVGNTIYF
D gene: TRBD2; V gene: TRBV5-1; J gene: TRBJ2-3; clone size: .; CDR3 DNA: TGCGCCAGCAGCTCCGGACTAGCGGGTAGCACAGATACGCAGTATTTT; CDR3 protein: CASSSGLAGSTDTQYF
D gene: .; V gene: TRBV28; J gene: TRBJ2-4; clone size: .; CDR3 DNA: TGTGCCAGCAGTTTAAACGTGGGGGGGGCGGTCAAAAACATTCAGTACTTC; CDR3 protein: CASSLNVGGAVKNIQYF
D gene: TRBD1; V gene: TRBV7-9; J gene: TRBJ2-1; clone size: .; CDR3 DNA: TGTGCCAGCATCGATACAGGGGATGAGCAGTTCTTC; CDR3 protein: CASIDTGDEQFF
D gene: TRBD1; V gene: TRBV28; J gene: TRBJ1-1; clone size: once; CDR3 DNA: TGTGCCAGCAGTAACCGGTACAGGGGGGGGACTGAAGCTTTCTTT; CDR3 protein: CASSNRYRGGTEAFF
D gene: TRBD1; V gene: TRBV3-1/TRBV3-2; J gene: TRBJ2-7; clone size: .; CDR3 DNA: TGTGCCAGCAGCCAAGATATGGGGACAGGGAGGGACGAGCAGTACTTC; CDR3 protein: CASSQDMGTGRDEQYF
D gene: .; V gene: TRBV11-2; J gene: TRBJ1-1; clone size: .; CDR3 DNA: TGTGCCAGCAGCTTGGCCGCCCGGGCTGAAGCTTTCTTT; CDR3 protein: CASSLAARAEAFF
D gene: .; V gene: TRBV7-9; J gene: TRBJ1-5; clone size: .; CDR3 DNA: TGTGCCAGCAGCCCGACAGCTAGCAATCAGCCCCAGCATTTT; CDR3 protein: CASSPTASNQPQHF
D gene: .; V gene: TRBV6-2/TRBV6-3; J gene: TRBJ2-7; clone size: .; CDR3 DNA: TGTGCCAGCAGCCTACAAGGGGCCTCCTACGAGCAGTACTTC; CDR3 protein: CASSLQGASYEQYF